Presented here are 27 T cell receptor beta chains from one specimen sequenced in a study of OX40 agonist ivuxolimab in advanced cancers. Using immunoSEQ multiplex PCR, the repertoire was profiled, and TCRdb retains in-frame clones only, with some absent. The data hold around 23,000 clones, with 80% to 90% observed a single time. The starting material was CD4+ or CD8+ T cells sorted from blood, obtained in a trial of the OX40 agonist ivuxolimab. Receptors were obtained from an adult with an advanced solid tumor such as melanoma, head and neck, liver or kidney cancer.

The chain uses TRBV14 and TRBJ2-1; the D gene could be TRBD1 or TRBD2 (5 bases each). Germline loops: CDR1 SGHDN, CDR2 FVKESK. This CDR3 region has 14 residues. Trimming pared 3 bases from V and 6 bases from J, leaving 12 bases between. The CDR3 bases are TGTGCCAGCAGCCACTTCGGGACGCGCAATGAGCAGTTCTTC. Protein product: CASSHFGTRNEQFF.

The J gene is TRBJ2-1, the V gene TRBV11-3, with unresolved D. The length of the CDR3 is 13 residues. Germline V gives CDR1 SGHNT, CDR2 YENEEA. Trimming removed 1 base from V and 1 base from J, with 2 bases in between. CDR3 region: CASSLASYNEQFF. CDR3 bases: TGTGCCAGCAGCTTAGCTTCCTACAATGAGCAGTTCTTC.

The sample holds a few counts of this clone. The V gene is TRBV12-2, the J gene TRBJ2-7; the table's TRBD2 call for D was not verified on the DNA. TRBV12-2 is a documented pseudogene. This CDR3 is 15 amino acids long. CDR3 sequence: CASRLAASGSYEQYF. The CDR3 nucleotides read TGTGCAAGTCGCTTAGCGGCTAGCGGCTCCTACGAGCAGTACTTC.

This clone was seen once. The chain carries TRBV7-2 and TRBJ2-7; TRBD2 aligns across 8 bases. Trimming cost V 4 bases and J 2 bases; bases outside gene matches: 1. The CDR3 contains 13 residues. Germline V gives CDR1 SGHTA, CDR2 FQGNSA. CDR3 DNA sequence: TGTGCCAGCAGCTCGGGACTAGCCTACGAGCAGTACTTC. Amino acids: CASSSGLAYEQYF.

The chain combines TRBV11-1 with TRBJ2-2; D unresolved. CDR3 length equals 14 residues. CDR1 is SGHAT and CDR2 is FQDESV in the germline V gene (reference sequence). V lost 5 bases and J lost 1, with 8 bases in between. CDR3 residues: CASSLRENTGELFF. CDR3 coding DNA: TGTGCCAGCAGCCTTAGGGAGAACACCGGGGAGCTGTTTTTT.

V and J are TRBV27 and TRBJ2-1; 7 nucleotides align to TRBD1. Germline CDR1 and CDR2: MNHEY and SMNVEV (reference sequence). J gave up 7 bases and V 11 bases, and 11 bases lay outside the gene matches. The CDR3 has 13 amino acids. CDR3 loop: CASQGEPWNEQFF. Here the CDR3 DNA reads TGTGCCTCCCAGGGGGAGCCATGGAATGAGCAGTTCTTC.

This sequence joins TRBV7-2 and TRBJ2-7; possibly TRBD1 for D (6 bases). The CDR3 loop spans 15 amino acids. Germline V gene sequence: CDR1 SGHTA, CDR2 FQGNSA. The V gene lost 5 bases and the J gene lost 2 bases, with 16 bases spanning the gap. CDR3 DNA: TGTGCCAGCAGCCTAGGGGGACGCTCTACCTACGAGCAGTACTTC. It specifies CASSLGGRSTYEQYF.

This clone was seen a handful of times. The gene calls are TRBV21-1 and TRBJ1-5. TRBV21-1 is an annotated pseudogene. The CDR3 consists of 17 residues. The CDR3 nucleotides are TGTGCCAGCGAATACGAAATTAGATGGAAAGCCAATCAGCCCCAGCATTTT. Translation: CASEYEIRWKANQPQHF.

J is TRBJ1-1 and V is TRBV13; TRBD1 might be the D (5 bases). Trimming removed 0 bases from V and 0 bases from J, with 11 bases in between. The CDR3 covers 16 residues. Germline CDR1 reads PRHDT; CDR2 reads FYEKMQ (reference sequence). The CDR3 nucleotides read TGTGCCAGCAGCTTAGGCGGCCAGGGACTGAACACTGAAGCTTTCTTT. Protein sequence: CASSLGGQGLNTEAFF. Supplemented by reference TRBV13 and TRBJ1-1, the full variable domain reads AAGVIQSPRHLIKEKRETATLKCYPIPRHDTVYWYQQGPGQDPQFLISFYEKMQSDKGSIPDRFSAQQFSDYHSELNMSSLELGDSALYFCASSLGGQGLNTEAFFGQGTRLTVV.

The chain uses TRBV9 and TRBJ2-2; 14 positions match TRBD2. The CDR3 sequence is 17 residues long. Germline CDR1 reads SGDLS; CDR2 reads YYNGEE. V trimming: 2 bases; J trimming: 2 bases; junction bases outside the gene matches: 2. The CDR3 loop is CASSVGTSGRNTGELFF. The CDR3 DNA sequence: TGTGCCAGCAGCGTGGGGACTAGCGGGAGAAACACCGGGGAGCTGTTTTTT.

The rearrangement joins TRBV4-3 to TRBJ2-2, with TRBD1 matching 7 bases. The V gene's germline CDR1 is LGHNA and CDR2 YSLEER. CDR3 length equals 17 residues. The V segment lost 3 bases and the J segment 4 bases; nucleotides outside the gene matches: 11. As DNA, the CDR3 is TGCGCCAGCAGCCAGCAAGTAGGGCCAGGGGGCACCGGGGAGCTGTTTTTT. Protein product: CASSQQVGPGGTGELFF.

V gene TRBV19 combines with J gene TRBJ2-1; 15 bases line up with TRBD2. Germline V gene lookup returns CDR1 LNHDA and CDR2 SQIVND (reference sequence). The CDR3 is made up of 16 amino acids. J was trimmed by 8 bases and V by 3 bases; bases with no gene match: 5. CDR3 loop: CASSIGTSGRKDEQFF. In DNA form, the CDR3 reads TGTGCCAGTAGTATCGGGACTAGCGGGAGGAAGGATGAGCAGTTCTTC.

This rearrangement joins TRBV19 to TRBJ2-3; 7 bases fit TRBD2. Trimming at V came to 1 base and at J to 4 bases, leaving 5 bases not matched to a gene. CDR3 length: 15 residues. Germline V CDR1 and CDR2: LNHDA, SQIVND (reference sequence). The CDR3 DNA is TGTGCCAGTAGTATAGGGGAGGGCCCTGCAGATACGCAGTATTTT. This encodes CASSIGEGPADTQYF. The entire variable domain, with the rest obtained from reference TRBV19 and TRBJ2-3, is as follows: DGGITQSPKYLFRKEGQNVTLSCEQNLNHDAMYWYRQDPGQGLRLIYYSQIVNDFQKGDIAEGYSVSREKKESFPLTVTSAQKNPTAFYLCASSIGEGPADTQYFGPGTRLTVL.

This chain joins TRBV4-1 and TRBJ2-7, with D possibly being TRBD2 (5 bases). The germline V and J ends were trimmed by 0 bases and 0 bases, with 15 bases remaining between them. The germline CDR1 and CDR2 sequences are MGHRA and YSYEKL. The CDR3 sequence is 17 residues long. The CDR3 loop reads CASSQENTGLSSYEQYF. The CDR3 region has the DNA TGCGCCAGCAGCCAAGAGAACACGGGATTAAGCTCCTACGAGCAGTACTTC.

CDR3 coding DNA: TGTGCCAGCCGAGGCATTTACAGGGAAAAATATGAGCAGTTCTTC. Amino acids: CASRGIYREKYEQFF. The chain links TRBV6-5 to TRBJ2-1, with a possible D match to TRBD1 (6 bases). The CDR3 totals 15 residues. Trimming cost V 8 bases and J 8 bases, with 22 bases left between them. Germline-derived CDR1 and CDR2 are MNHEY and SVGAGI.

The chain has TRBV4-2 and TRBJ1-5, with D possibly being TRBD1 (5 bases). V was pared by 1 base and J by 6 bases, with 10 bases between. Germline V lookup: CDR1 LGHNA, CDR2 YNFKEQ. The CDR3 length is 14 residues. CDR3 region: CASSQGRQGQPQHF. CDR3 nucleotide sequence: TGTGCCAGCAGCCAAGGAAGGCAGGGTCAGCCCCAGCATTTT.

This clone was counted a single time. This chain joins TRBV15 and TRBJ1-2; no clear D. V dropped 1 base and J dropped 8 bases, with 8 bases sitting between them. The CDR3 length is 12 residues. CDR1 and CDR2 from the germline V gene are LNHNV and YYDKDF (reference sequence). CDR3 amino acids: CATSRVGGGYTF. The CDR3 DNA is TGTGCCACCAGCAGAGTGGGAGGAGGCTACACCTTC.

The chain recombines TRBV19 with TRBJ2-2, with 8 bases fitting TRBD1. J lost 6 bases, V lost 0 bases, and 3 bases had no gene match. The germline gives CDR1 LNHDA, CDR2 SQIVND (reference sequence). The CDR3 has 15 residues. CDR3 amino acids: CASSIDLTGAGELFF. In DNA, the CDR3 is TGTGCCAGTAGTATAGATTTGACAGGGGCCGGGGAGCTGTTTTTT.

The V call is TRBV27, the J call TRBJ1-5, with D tentatively TRBD1 (6 bases). This CDR3 has 15 residues. Germline CDR1 and CDR2: MNHEY and SMNVEV (reference sequence). The germline V and J ends were trimmed by 1 base and 5 bases, with 12 bases remaining between them. The CDR3 sequence is CASSLFWGPDQPQHF. CDR3 DNA: TGTGCCAGCAGTTTATTCTGGGGGCCCGATCAGCCCCAGCATTTT.

The chain carries TRBV4-2 and TRBJ2-7; TRBD2 might be the D (6 bases). The germline V and J ends were trimmed by 0 bases and 2 bases, with 11 bases remaining between them. CDR1 and CDR2 (germline): LGHNA, YNFKEQ. CDR3 length: 15 amino acids. CDR3 residues: CASSQDPGVTYEQYF. The CDR3 DNA reads as TGTGCCAGCAGCCAAGATCCGGGGGTGACCTACGAGCAGTACTTC.

The rearrangement links TRBV9 to TRBJ2-1; TRBD1 or TRBD2 may be the D gene (5 bases each). V was trimmed by 0 bases and J by 14 bases, leaving 12 bases between them. Germline CDR1 reads SGDLS; CDR2 reads YYNGEE. The CDR3 spans 12 residues. CDR3 sequence (DNA): TGTGCCAGCAGCGTAGACGAGGGGCATAAGTTCTTC. Encoded protein: CASSVDEGHKFF.

This clone was detected only once. The chain couples TRBV7-9 to TRBJ2-7; 14 bases are a match to TRBD2. The CDR3 runs to 18 residues. Germline CDR1 SEHNR, CDR2 FQNEAQ (reference sequence). J was trimmed by 2 bases and V by 5 bases; bases with no gene match: 11. The chain's CDR3 is CASSPTSRLAGGTYEQYF. The CDR3 DNA reads as TGTGCCAGCAGCCCGACCTCCCGACTAGCGGGAGGGACCTACGAGCAGTACTTC. The full variable domain, its missing parts supplied by reference TRBV7-9 and TRBJ2-7, is DTGVSQNPRHKITKRGQNVTFRCDPISEHNRLYWYRQTLGQGPEFLTYFQNEAQLEKSRLLSDRFSAERPKGSFSTLEIQRTEQGDSAMYLCASSPTSRLAGGTYEQYFGPGTRLTVT.

The chain has TRBV9 and TRBJ2-3; 12 positions match TRBD2. Unmatched junction bases numbered 0, after V lost 3 bases and J lost 1 base. The CDR3 runs 15 residues. The germline CDR1 and CDR2 sequences are SGDLS and YYNGEE. The CDR3 DNA follows: TGTGCCAGCAGCGCTAGCGGGGGGGGCACAGATACGCAGTATTTT. This codes for CASSASGGGTDTQYF.

This chain links TRBV7-9 with TRBJ2-5; 10 bases align to TRBD1. The CDR3 sequence is 18 residues long. J lost 2 bases, V lost 5 bases, and 14 bases had no gene match. The V gene's germline CDR1 is SEHNR and CDR2 FQNEAQ (reference sequence). CDR3 residues: CASSVDRGSRGPQETQYF. As DNA, the CDR3 is TGTGCCAGCAGCGTGGACAGGGGGTCCAGGGGACCTCAAGAGACCCAGTACTTC.

This clone occurred a few times. V usage is TRBV19 and J usage is TRBJ2-2; no firm D call. The CDR3 sequence is 13 residues long. Trimming removed 4 bases at V and 6 bases at J, with 9 bases between. Per germline, CDR1 LNHDA and CDR2 SQIVND (reference sequence). The CDR3 loop reads CASSTPPAGELFF. The CDR3, as DNA: TGTGCCAGTAGTACCCCCCCCGCCGGGGAGCTGTTTTTT.

V is TRBV27 and J is TRBJ2-5; D is tentatively TRBD1 or TRBD2 (6 bases each). CDR3 length equals 15 residues. Between the trimmed V and J ends, which lost 2 bases and 4 bases, there was a span of 14 bases. The germline V gene has CDR1 MNHEY and CDR2 SMNVEV (reference sequence). DNA of the CDR3: TGTGCCAGCAGTTTAACCTCGGGGGCCCCAGAGACCCAGTACTTC. Amino acids: CASSLTSGAPETQYF.

V gene TRBV9 combines with J gene TRBJ2-5; 9 positions agree with TRBD2. V was pared by 0 bases and J by 3 bases, with 6 bases of the junction left unmatched. This CDR3 contains 16 residues. Germline assignment: CDR1 SGDLS and CDR2 YYNGEE. The CDR3 DNA reads as TGTGCCAGCAGCGTAGATCCTAGCGGGATTGAAGAGACCCAGTACTTC. It codes for CASSVDPSGIEETQYF. Looking up the rest from reference TRBV9 and TRBJ2-5 gives the full variable domain: DSGVTQTPKHLITATGQRVTLRCSPRSGDLSVYWYQQSLDQGLQFLIQYYNGEERAKGNILERFSAQQFPDLHSELNLSSLELGDSALYFCASSVDPSGIEETQYFGPGTRLLVL.